Presented here are 4 T cell receptor beta chains from one specimen sequenced in a study of cytomegalovirus exposure and HLA in healthy donors. Use of 60 Vbeta and 13 Jbeta primers characterized the PCR. Assay: immunoSEQ multiplex PCR; the TCRdb copy retains only in-frame clones and omits some. The table has some 180,000 clones, roughly 84% seen once. Sequencing used PBMCs. Receptors originate from a girl in the first two years of life in good health and CMV-seronegative.

The rearrangement uses TRBV11-2 and TRBJ2-5, with D perhaps matching TRBD2 (6 bases). The DNA end lines up better with TRBJ2-7; the J call may be wrong. CDR3 length equals 13 residues. Germline V gene sequence: CDR1 SGHAT, CDR2 FQNNGV. The CDR3 region is CASSLVGTPEQYF. CDR3 DNA: TGTGCCAGCAGCTTAGTGGGGACTCCCGAGCAGTACTTC.

J is TRBJ2-1 and V is TRBV10-2; a possible D gene is TRBD1 (6 bases). The V end was cut by 3 bases, the J end by 6 bases, with 21 bases between. CDR1 is WSHSY and CDR2 is SAAADI in the germline V gene. This CDR3 comprises 17 residues. The CDR3 loop is CASSDRGSTDRRNEQFF. As DNA, the CDR3 is TGCGCCAGCAGTGACAGGGGATCCACCGACCGTCGCAATGAGCAGTTCTTC.

The J gene is TRBJ2-1, the V gene TRBV29-1, with 7 bases matching TRBD1. The germline V gene has CDR1 SQVTM and CDR2 ANQGSEA. J was trimmed by 3 bases and V by 6 bases; bases with no gene match: 2. The CDR3 has 12 residues. CDR3 amino acids: CSVTGFYNEQFF. The CDR3 DNA is TGCAGCGTGACAGGGTTCTACAATGAGCAGTTCTTC.

Points on this clone: The CDR3 end shows no conserved phenylalanine or tryptophan, and so a read error is likely. The limits of the CDR3 on the DNA are not certain, so only TCRdb's listed CDR3 is given. This chain joins TRBV2 and TRBJ1-2; TRBD1, the table's D call, lacks a check against the DNA. The CDR3 extends over 11 residues, inclusive of both ends. Germline V lookup: CDR1 SNHLY, CDR2 FYNNEI. This CDR3 reads CASRTRQEATV.